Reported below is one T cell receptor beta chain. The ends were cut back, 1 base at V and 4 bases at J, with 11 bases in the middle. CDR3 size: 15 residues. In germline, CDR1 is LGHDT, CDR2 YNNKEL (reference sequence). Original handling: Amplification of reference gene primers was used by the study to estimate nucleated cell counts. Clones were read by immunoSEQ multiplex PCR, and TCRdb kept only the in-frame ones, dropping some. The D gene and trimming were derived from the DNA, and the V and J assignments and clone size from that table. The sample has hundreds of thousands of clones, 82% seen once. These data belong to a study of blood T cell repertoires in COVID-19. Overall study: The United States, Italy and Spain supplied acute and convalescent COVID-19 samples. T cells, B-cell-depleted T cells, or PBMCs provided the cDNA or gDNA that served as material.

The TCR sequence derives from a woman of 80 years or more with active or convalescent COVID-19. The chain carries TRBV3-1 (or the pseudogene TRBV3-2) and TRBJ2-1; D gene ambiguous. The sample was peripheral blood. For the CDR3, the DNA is TGTGCCAGCAGCCAAGCGGTAGCTGAATACAATGAGCAGTTCTTC. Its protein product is CASSQAVAEYNEQFF.